This TCR beta chain emerged from a study of T cells in Graves' hyperthyroidism and ophthalmopathy. Subjects aged 18 to 65 presented with newly diagnosed hyperthyroidism of less than 2 months' duration. Clinical symptoms, serum thyroxine and TRAb, thyroid ultrasound and orbital computed tomography together formed the diagnostic basis. An approximately 10 ml volume of fresh peripheral blood provided the PBMCs. The study, taken as a whole, reports: Prediction of ophthalmopathy progression came a median 6.5 months pre-onset.

This clonotype came up many times. Its target is not known. The CDR3 spans 15 residues. Trimming shortened V by 6 bases and J by 4 bases, and 18 bases separated the two germline ends. Amplification yielded TCR beta CDR3 regions, with RNA transcripts as the source. When the TCR CDR3 underwent first-round RT-PCR, the HTBI primer set was used. Each CDR3 protein gets one entry after TCRdb re-called the multiplex PCR reads with MiXCR. The table lists around 450,000 distinct CDR3 sequences, approximately 14% of them singletons. Source material: blood. This sequence was found in a woman under 30 with Graves' hyperthyroidism. V and J are TRBV12-3 or TRBV12-4 and TRBJ1-2; TRBD1 might be the D (5 bases). CDR3 nucleotides: TGTGCCAGCAGACCCCCGGGGGGTCTGGGCTATGGCTACACCTTC. It yields the protein CASRPPGGLGYGYTF.